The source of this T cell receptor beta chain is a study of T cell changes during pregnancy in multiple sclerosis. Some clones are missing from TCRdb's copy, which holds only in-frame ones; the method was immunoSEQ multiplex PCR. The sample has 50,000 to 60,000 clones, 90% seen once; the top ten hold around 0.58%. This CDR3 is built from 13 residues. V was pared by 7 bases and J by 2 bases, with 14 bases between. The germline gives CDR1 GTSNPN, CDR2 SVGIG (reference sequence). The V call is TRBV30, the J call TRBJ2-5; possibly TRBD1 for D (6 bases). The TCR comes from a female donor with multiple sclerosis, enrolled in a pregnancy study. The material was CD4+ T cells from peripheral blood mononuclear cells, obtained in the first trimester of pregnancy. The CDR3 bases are TGTGCCTCCAGGGGACAACCTCAAGAGACCCAGTACTTC. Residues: CASRGQPQETQYF.